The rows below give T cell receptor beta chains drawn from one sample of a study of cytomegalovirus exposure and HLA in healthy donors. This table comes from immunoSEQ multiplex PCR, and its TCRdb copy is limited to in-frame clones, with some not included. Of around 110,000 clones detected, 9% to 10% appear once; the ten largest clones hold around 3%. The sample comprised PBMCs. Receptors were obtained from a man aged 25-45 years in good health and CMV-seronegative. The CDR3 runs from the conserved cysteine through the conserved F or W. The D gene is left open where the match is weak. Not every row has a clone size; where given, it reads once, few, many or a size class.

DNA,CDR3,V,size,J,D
TGTGCCTACCGGGTTAGGGCGGGCACTGAAGCTTTCTTT,CAYRVRAGTEAFF,TRBV30,few,TRBJ1-1,NA
TGCGCCAGCAGTGGACAGGGAACTAATGAAAAACTGTTTTTT,CASSGQGTNEKLFF,TRBV10-2,few,TRBJ1-4,TRBD1
TGCAGCGTTGATAGGGGACAGGTATCTGGCTACACCTTC,CSVDRGQVSGYTF,TRBV29-1,NA,TRBJ1-2,TRBD1
TGTGCCAGCAGCTTATCTACAGGGCTGCAGTTCTTC,CASSLSTGLQFF,TRBV7-8,NA,TRBJ2-1,NA
TGTGCCAGCAGCTCAGCCGGGAGAAATCAGCCCCAGCATTTT,CASSSAGRNQPQHF,TRBV7-6,NA,TRBJ1-5,NA
TGTGCCAGCAGCATCCGGACTAGCGGTCCGAACACCGGGGAGCTGTTTTTT,CASSIRTSGPNTGELFF,TRBV7-8,few,TRBJ2-2,TRBD2
TGTGCCAGCAGCCCACGGACAGGGGGGGAGACCCAGTACTTC,CASSPRTGGETQYF,TRBV5-8,few,TRBJ2-5,TRBD1
TGCGCCAGCAGCCAAGGGACAGAGGAGACCCAGTACTTC,CASSQGTEETQYF,TRBV4-3,few,TRBJ2-5,NA
TGTGCCAGCAGCTTATTGCAGATCAATGAGCAGTTCTTC,CASSLLQINEQFF,TRBV11-3,few,TRBJ2-1,NA
TGTGCCAGTAGTATGACAGGTTACACTGAAGCTTTCTTT,CASSMTGYTEAFF,TRBV19,few,TRBJ1-1,NA
TGCGCCAGCAGCTTGGGGGCACAAGAGACCCAGTACTTC,CASSLGAQETQYF,TRBV5-1,few,TRBJ2-5,NA
TGTGCCAGCAGCTCCGCGGCGGGTGAGCAGTTCTTC,CASSSAAGEQFF,TRBV7-6,few,TRBJ2-1,NA
TGTGCCAGCAGCTTCCCTCGGCTAGCAGGAAACAATGAGCAGTTCTTC,CASSFPRLAGNNEQFF,TRBV5-5,NA,TRBJ2-1,NA
TGCGCCAGCAGCTTGGTCTACCCCCAAGAGACCCAGTACTTC,CASSLVYPQETQYF,TRBV5-1,NA,TRBJ2-5,NA
TGTGCCAGCCGAATCGGACAGGGAGGAGGCTACACCTTC,CASRIGQGGGYTF,TRBV6-6,NA,TRBJ1-2,TRBD1
TGTGCCAGCAGCCAAGAATTTGGGGGAGGGAGTACGTATAATTCACCCCTCCACTTT,CASSQEFGGGSTYNSPLHF,TRBV14,NA,TRBJ1-6,NA
TGTGCCAGCAGTTTAAGCGGACAGCACAATCAGCCCCAGCATTTT,CASSLSGQHNQPQHF,TRBV27,few,TRBJ1-5,NA
TGTGCCAGCAGCTCCTCGGACAGCGAAGCTTTCTTT,CASSSSDSEAFF,TRBV5-4,NA,TRBJ1-1,NA
TGCAGAGTTTCGCGGAAAAAAGAGAACCAGTACTTC,CRVSRKKENQYF,TRBV29-1,NA,TRBJ2-5,NA
TGTGCCAGCAGCCCCGGCTCACCCGGAGGCGAGCAGTACTTC,CASSPGSPGGEQYF,TRBV7-3,NA,TRBJ2-7,NA
TGTGCCAGCAGCCCTACTAGCGACACCGGGGAGCTGTTTTTT,CASSPTSDTGELFF,TRBV7-9,NA,TRBJ2-2,TRBD2
TGCGCCAGCAGCAAAGGACAGGAAAGCACAGATACGCAGTATTTT,CASSKGQESTDTQYF,TRBV5-1,NA,TRBJ2-3,TRBD1
TGTGCCAGCAGTTTAACGGGGACAGGGGCCGAGAATACGCAGTATTTT,CASSLTGTGAENTQYF,TRBV27,NA,TRBJ2-3,TRBD1
TGTGCCAGCAGCCCTGGACAGGGGCGGAATCAGCCCCAGCATTTT,CASSPGQGRNQPQHF,TRBV7-2,few,TRBJ1-5,TRBD1
TGTGCCAGCAGTTACAAAACAGGGGGCCCTGATGGCTACACCTTC,CASSYKTGGPDGYTF,TRBV6-5,few,TRBJ1-2,TRBD1
TGTGCCAGCAGCTCAAGGCAGGGGGTGACGCAAGAGACCCAGTACTTC,CASSSRQGVTQETQYF,TRBV5-4,NA,TRBJ2-5,TRBD1
TGTGCCAGTAGTATAACAGGGGGCCGTGGCTACACCTTC,CASSITGGRGYTF,TRBV19,few,TRBJ1-2,TRBD1
TGCGCCAGCAGCCATAGGATCGAGGAGGAGCAGTTCTTC,CASSHRIEEEQFF,TRBV4-1,NA,TRBJ2-1,NA
TGCGCCAGCAGCCAAGACAGGGTAGGCCAACAGGGTGAAAAACTGTTTTTT,CASSQDRVGQQGEKLFF,TRBV4-1,few,TRBJ1-4,NA
TGCGCCAGCAGCCAAGAGACAGGTCCTAATTCACCCCTCCACTTT,CASSQETGPNSPLHF,TRBV4-3,NA,TRBJ1-6,NA
TGCAGTGCTAGAGAGGGCGTCCAAAAGTACTTC,CSAREGVQKYF,TRBV20-1,NA,TRBJ2-7,NA
TGCGCCAGCAGTGAGGTTACAGGGGCGCGGGCAGATACGCAGTATTTT,CASSEVTGARADTQYF,TRBV10-1,NA,TRBJ2-3,TRBD1
TGTGCCAGCAGTAAGGACAGGGGAACCAATCAGCCCCAGCATTTT,CASSKDRGTNQPQHF,TRBV2,few,TRBJ1-5,TRBD1
TGTGCCAGCAGCTTAGGACTAGCGGCAGATACGCAGTATTTT,CASSLGLAADTQYF,TRBV7-9,few,TRBJ2-3,TRBD2
TGTGCCAGTACCACCTTGAGTCGGGGACTAGGGGGCAATGAGCAGTTCTTC,CASTTLSRGLGGNEQFF,TRBV19,few,TRBJ2-1,TRBD2
TGTGCCAGCAGCTTTGTCCGGGGGGCTTACAATGAGCAGTTCTTC,CASSFVRGAYNEQFF,TRBV5-4,NA,TRBJ2-1,NA
TGCAGCGTTGGCGATGCCGGGGAGCTGTTTTTT,CSVGDAGELFF,TRBV29-1,NA,TRBJ2-2,NA
TGTGCCAGCAGTTCCCTTATCGTAGCGGGAGGGTACGGGCAGTACTTC,CASSSLIVAGGYGQYF,TRBV5-6,NA,TRBJ2-7,TRBD2
TGTGCCAGCAGTGCACGAGACAGGTTTAGTGAAGCTTTCTTT,CASSARDRFSEAFF,TRBV2,few,TRBJ1-1,NA
TGTGCCAGTACAGGGAGGCCCCATGAGCAGTTCTTC,CASTGRPHEQFF,TRBV19,NA,TRBJ2-1,NA
TGTGCCAGCAGCTTGAGGAGCTACGAGCAGTACTTC,CASSLRSYEQYF,TRBV5-6,few,TRBJ2-7,NA
TGTGCCAGCAGTGAAGCGGACTCCCAACAGCAGTTCTTC,CASSEADSQQQFF,TRBV6-1,few,TRBJ2-1,NA
TGTGCCAGCAGTTTATCTCTAGGGGGCAATCAGCCCCAGCATTTT,CASSLSLGGNQPQHF,TRBV28,few,TRBJ1-5,NA
TGTGCCGCATCCGAGTCGGGGGTCCGGGTCGTGGAGCAGTACTTC,CAASESGVRVVEQYF,TRBV10-3,few,TRBJ2-5,NA
TGCGCCAGCAGCCAAGGGGGGGGGAAAGGCGGGAACACTGAAGCTTTCTTT,CASSQGGGKGGNTEAFF,TRBV4-1,NA,TRBJ1-1,NA
TGTGCCAGCCCCCGCCAGGGGTCCGCCAACTATGGCTACACCTTC,CASPRQGSANYGYTF,TRBV5-4,NA,TRBJ1-2,NA
TGTGCCAGCATGGGGTTGGGGGGAGGAGAGACCCAGTACTTC,CASMGLGGGETQYF,TRBV5-4,few,TRBJ2-5,NA
TGTGCCAGCAGTGCCGGGACAGGGGCCTACGAGCAGTACTTC,CASSAGTGAYEQYF,TRBV6-5,NA,TRBJ2-7,TRBD1
TGTGCCAGTAACCCGGACAGGAAGAACACTGAAGCTTTCTTT,CASNPDRKNTEAFF,TRBV19,NA,TRBJ1-1,TRBD1
TGTGCCTGGAGTGTCCGGACAGGGGTACGGAACACTGAAGCTTTCTTT,CAWSVRTGVRNTEAFF,TRBV30,few,TRBJ1-1,TRBD1
TGCGCCAGCAGCTCCAAACAGGGGCCACAAAGTACGCAGTATTTT,CASSSKQGPQSTQYF,TRBV5-1,NA,TRBJ2-3,TRBD1
TGTGCCAGCACTCAAGGGCAGGGGCCAGACTATGGCTACACCTTC,CASTQGQGPDYGYTF,TRBV9,NA,TRBJ1-2,NA
TGTGCCAGCAGCGGCAGGGGGCATAATAATTCACCCCTCCACTTT,CASSGRGHNNSPLHF,TRBV2,NA,TRBJ1-6,TRBD1
TGTGCCAGTAGTAGCGGACAGAGGGGAGATACGCAGTATTTT,CASSSGQRGDTQYF,TRBV19,NA,TRBJ2-3,NA
TGTGCTAGCAGCCTTAGCGGGGTCTACAATGAGCAGTTCTTC,CASSLSGVYNEQFF,TRBV7-7,NA,TRBJ2-1,TRBD2